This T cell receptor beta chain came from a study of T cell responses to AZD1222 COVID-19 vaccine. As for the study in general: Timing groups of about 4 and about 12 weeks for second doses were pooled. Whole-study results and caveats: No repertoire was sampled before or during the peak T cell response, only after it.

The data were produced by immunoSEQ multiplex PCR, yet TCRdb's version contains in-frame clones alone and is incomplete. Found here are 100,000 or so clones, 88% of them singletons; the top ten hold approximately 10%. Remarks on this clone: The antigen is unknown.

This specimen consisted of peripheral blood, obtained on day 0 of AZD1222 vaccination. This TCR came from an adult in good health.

The CDR3 region is CASSFGAATNEKLFF. DNA of the CDR3: TGTGCCAGCAGCTTTGGGGCCGCAACTAATGAAAAACTGTTTTTT. The chain combines TRBV9 with TRBJ1-4; a weak D match, TRBD1 (5 bases). The CDR3 is 15 residues long. The V gene's germline CDR1 is SGDLS and CDR2 YYNGEE. V was shortened by 4 bases and J by 0 bases, with 10 bases between the two germline ends.